This T cell receptor beta chain appears in the sequencing data of a study of blood T cell repertoires in COVID-19. As for the study in general: PBMCs, B-cell-depleted T cells, or T cells provided the cDNA or gDNA that made up the material.

Study processing details: It was from reference gene primer amplification that nucleated cell counts were estimated. Generated by immunoSEQ multiplex PCR, the TCRdb table keeps only in-frame clones and is missing some. The V and J calls and clone size were taken over from that table, and D and trimming were inferred from the DNA. The repertoire has 100,000 or so clones, around four fifths of them found once; the top ten carry 9% to 13%. The germline CDR1 and CDR2 sequences are SGHTA and FQGNSA. This CDR3 is built from 13 residues. Trimming took 5 bases from V and 4 from J, leaving 11 bases between them.

The chain recombines TRBV7-2 with TRBJ1-2; D is perhaps TRBD1 (5 bases). The TCR was taken from a woman aged 70 to 79 with acute or convalescent COVID-19. The sequencing input was peripheral blood. The CDR3 region is CASSPSGVYGYTF. The DNA for the CDR3 is TGTGCCAGCAGCCCCTCGGGGGTCTATGGCTACACCTTC.